This TCR beta chain was identified during a study of T cells in Graves' hyperthyroidism and ophthalmopathy (dated by TCRdb to the late 2010s). The study in broad terms: Peripheral blood samples were taken at initial diagnosis, before any treatment was given. The approximately 90 discovery patients were divided at random into training and test sets in a 7:3 ratio. TCR V-J signatures able to tell the groups apart were searched for in a discovery cohort of some 100 patients, of whom over 40 had Graves' ophthalmopathy and some 60 had stable Graves' hyperthyroidism. The paper describes TCR Vbeta CDR3 sequencing of 140 or so peripheral blood samples, made up of 43 ophthalmopathy patients, 70 to 80 hyperthyroidism patients and 17 progressor patients. After blood sampling, hyperthyroidism patients were treated with methimazole at a starting dose of 30 mg daily, and ophthalmopathy patients were treated with high-dose intravenous methylprednisolone. The study also compared thyroid tissue and blood T-cell repertoires from more than five Graves' hyperthyroidism patients. Prospective prediction of ophthalmopathy was tested in an independent validation cohort of some 19 hyperthyroidism patients and 17 patients who later progressed to ophthalmopathy.

The research as a whole found: During validation, the model predicted progression to ophthalmopathy a median of approximately six months ahead of onset, with more than 60% sensitivity and about 75% specificity. Most expanded thyroid clonotypes (frequency above 0.001) were also found in blood, which suggests that blood repertoires may mirror thyroid immune responses. A model built on a 13 V-J signature distinguished ophthalmopathy from stable hyperthyroidism, reaching 85% to 90% sensitivity and approximately 83% specificity in cross-validation and 80%/75% in testing. Sample size was not statistically predetermined, and blinding of investigators to group allocation was not performed.

The TCR beta CDR3 regions were amplified from RNA transcripts. The first round of RT-PCR for the TCR CDR3 was performed with the HTBI primer set and the Qiagen OneStep RT-PCR kit. The libraries were constructed in a second round of multiplex PCR and then size-selected and purified. The libraries were sequenced on an Illumina HiSeq2000 using paired-end 100 bp reads. In the authors' own workflow: SOAPnuke was used to process the raw data, with reads discarded if the reads contained adapters or uncalled bases, had a mean Phred below 15, or lacked an exact constant-primer or identifier match. COPE v1.2.5 was used to merge the high-quality paired reads, and each unique nucleotide sequence was defined as a clonotype. Clonotypes were aligned to IMGT TRBV, TRBD and TRBJ reference segments using MiTCR v1.1. Analysis was restricted to V-J combinations with a frequency above 0.0001, which covered about 99% of repertoires. A TCS score was defined as the ratio of F50 (clonal expansion) to E x V (chaos), with BLOSUM62-based TCRdist applied between CDR3 peptides within each V-J. Welch's t-statistics and random forest reduced several hundred V-J features to under 15, which were used in a naive Bayes classifier (R e1071). The raw public reads went through TCRdb reprocessing: fastp at Q25, MiXCR clone calling, in-frame beta chains kept. Every distinct CDR3 protein forms one entry, paired with its most common genes and DNA. What appears here as the V and J calls and clone size reflects TCRdb's work, not the paper's. Recorded for this sample are around 480,000 distinct CDR3 sequences; about 15% of them occurred a single time. Less than 20% of the sample belongs to the ten largest clones.

Stable Graves' hyperthyroidism was defined as no progression to ophthalmopathy during 18 months of follow-up. Hyperthyroidism patients were newly diagnosed, with disease duration under 2 months, and aged 18 to 65 years. Any patient with an uncontrolled infection, another autoimmune disease, pregnancy or lactation was excluded. Diagnoses were based on clinical symptoms, serum thyroxine and TRAb, thyroid ultrasound and orbital computed tomography. Ficoll-Paque density gradient centrifugation was used to isolate PBMCs from 8.5 to 10 ml of fresh peripheral blood. Total RNA was extracted using Trizol reagent, and RNA quality was assessed on an Agilent 2100 Bioanalyzer. In its sample, this clonotype was seen many times. It has no known antigen specificity. Per-nucleotide qualities are absent, and no much larger clonotype sits a single base away. The sample consisted of blood. The TCR sequence derives from a woman younger than 35 with Graves' hyperthyroidism.

CDR3 region: CASSEEGPQETQYF. Read as DNA, the sequence is TGTGCCAGCAGTGAAGAGGGACCCCAAGAGACCCAGTACTTC. Recombination linked TRBV2 to TRBJ2-5; the D gene is possibly TRBD1 or TRBD2, with 5 bases matching each. CDR1 SNHLY and CDR2 FYNNEI are derived from the germline V gene. At the junction V is shortened by 1 base and J by 1 base, with 7 bases in between. Spanning cysteine to phenylalanine, the CDR3 consists of 14 amino acids. Kept here is only the CDR3 DNA, which spans 42 bases and is read in frame from base 1.